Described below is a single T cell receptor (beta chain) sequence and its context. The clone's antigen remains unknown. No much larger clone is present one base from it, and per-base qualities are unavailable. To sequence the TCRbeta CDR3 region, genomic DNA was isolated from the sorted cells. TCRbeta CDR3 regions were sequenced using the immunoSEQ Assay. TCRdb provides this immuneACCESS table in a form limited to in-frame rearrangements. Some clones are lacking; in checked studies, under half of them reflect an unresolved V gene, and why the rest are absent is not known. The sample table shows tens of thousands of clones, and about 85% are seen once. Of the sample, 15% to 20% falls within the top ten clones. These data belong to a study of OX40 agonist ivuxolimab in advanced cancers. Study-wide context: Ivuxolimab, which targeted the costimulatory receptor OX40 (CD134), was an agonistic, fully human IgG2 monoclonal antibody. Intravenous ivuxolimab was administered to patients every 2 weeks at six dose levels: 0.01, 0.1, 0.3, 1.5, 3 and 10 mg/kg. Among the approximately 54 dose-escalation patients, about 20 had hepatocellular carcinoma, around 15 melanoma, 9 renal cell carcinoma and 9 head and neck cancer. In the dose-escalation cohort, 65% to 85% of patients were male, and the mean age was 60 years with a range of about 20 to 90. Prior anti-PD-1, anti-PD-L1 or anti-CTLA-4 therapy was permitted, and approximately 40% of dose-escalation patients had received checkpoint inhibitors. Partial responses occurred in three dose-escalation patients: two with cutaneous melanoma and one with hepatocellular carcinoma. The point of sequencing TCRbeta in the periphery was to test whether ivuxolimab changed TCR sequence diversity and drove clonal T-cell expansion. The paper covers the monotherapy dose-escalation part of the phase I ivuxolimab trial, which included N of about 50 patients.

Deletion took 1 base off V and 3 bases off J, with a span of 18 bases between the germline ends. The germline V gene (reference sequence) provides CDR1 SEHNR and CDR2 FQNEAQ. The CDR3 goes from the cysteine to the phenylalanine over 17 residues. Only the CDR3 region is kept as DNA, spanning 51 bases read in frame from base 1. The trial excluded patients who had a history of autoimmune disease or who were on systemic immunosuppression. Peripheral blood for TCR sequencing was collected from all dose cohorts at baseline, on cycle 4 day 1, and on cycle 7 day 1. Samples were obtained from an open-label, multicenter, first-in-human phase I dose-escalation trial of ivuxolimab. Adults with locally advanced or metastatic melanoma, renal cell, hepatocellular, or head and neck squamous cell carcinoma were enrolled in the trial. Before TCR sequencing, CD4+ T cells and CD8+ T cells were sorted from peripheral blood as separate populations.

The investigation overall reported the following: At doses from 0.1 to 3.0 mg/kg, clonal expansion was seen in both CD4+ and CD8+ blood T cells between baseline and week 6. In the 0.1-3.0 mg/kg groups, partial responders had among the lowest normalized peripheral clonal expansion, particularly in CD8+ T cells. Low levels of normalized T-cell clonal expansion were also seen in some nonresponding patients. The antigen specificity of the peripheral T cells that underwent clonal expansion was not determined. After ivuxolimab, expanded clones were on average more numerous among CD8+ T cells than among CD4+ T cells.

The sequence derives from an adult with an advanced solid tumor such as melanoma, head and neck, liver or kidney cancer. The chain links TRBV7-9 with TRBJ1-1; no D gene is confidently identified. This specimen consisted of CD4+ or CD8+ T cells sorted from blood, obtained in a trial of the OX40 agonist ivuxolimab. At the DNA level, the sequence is TGTGCCAGCAGCTTAGTCCGAGGGAGCGATGGTGACACTGAAGCTTTCTTT. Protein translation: CASSLVRGSDGDTEAFF.